This is a list of T cell receptor beta chains from one sample in a study of shared clonotypes between healthy human individuals. Generated by immunoSEQ multiplex PCR, the TCRdb table keeps only in-frame clones and is missing some. The sample gives roughly 1,500,000 clones, around 98% of which show up once; less than 0.55% is in the top ten. The sequencing sample was made of naive CD4+ T cells sorted from blood. The receptor set was obtained from a man aged 25 to 45 in good health. The CDR3 runs from the conserved cysteine through the conserved F or W. The order of the fields is D gene, V gene, clone size, J gene, CDR3 DNA, CDR3 protein. The D gene is left open where the match is weak. Clone sizes are given selectively: once, few, many, or a class where the clone is expanded.

-	TRBV14	-	TRBJ2-3	TGTGCCAGCAGCCATATCGTCCCGCAGTATTTT	CASSHIVPQYF
TRBD1	TRBV5-1	-	TRBJ1-1	TGCGCCAGCAGCTTGCAGGGGGCGGACACTGAAGCTTTCTTT	CASSLQGADTEAFF
-	TRBV5-4	-	TRBJ2-1	TGTGCCAGCAGCTTGGGGACAGGGCGGGGGAACAATGAGCAGTTCTTC	CASSLGTGRGNNEQFF
TRBD2	TRBV9	-	TRBJ2-1	TGTGCCAGCGGGCTAGCGGGAGATGAGCAGTTCTTC	CASGLAGDEQFF
-	TRBV2	-	TRBJ2-5	TGTGCCAGCAAGCCCTCGAGGGTTACAGAGACCCAGTACTTC	CASKPSRVTETQYF
-	TRBV11-2	-	TRBJ2-1	TGTGCCAGCAGCCATACCCGGAACAATGAGCAGTTCTTC	CASSHTRNNEQFF
-	TRBV7-9	-	TRBJ1-1	TGTGCCAGCAGCTTCGCCGGGAACACTGAAGCTTTCTTT	CASSFAGNTEAFF
TRBD2	TRBV11-2	once	TRBJ2-3	TGTGCCAGCAGCTCGCGACTAGCGGGAGGGTTAGGAGATACGCAGTATTTT	CASSSRLAGGLGDTQYF
TRBD2	TRBV12-5	-	TRBJ2-1	TGTGCTAGTGGTTTGGACGCTATAGCGGGAGGAGAGCAGTTCTTC	CASGLDAIAGGEQFF
-	TRBV28	-	TRBJ2-5	TGTGCCAGCACTCTCCCAGGGACGGGGACCCAAGAGACCCAGTACTTC	CASTLPGTGTQETQYF
-	TRBV7-9	-	TRBJ1-3	TGTGCCAGCAGCACAGACCGGGCTTCTGGAAACACCATATATTTT	CASSTDRASGNTIYF
-	TRBV18	-	TRBJ2-4	TGTGCCAGCTCAGGGGACCCCCTTTTGGCCAAAAACATTCAGTACTTC	CASSGDPLLAKNIQYF
-	TRBV20-1	-	TRBJ2-7	TGCAGTGCCTCGGCGCGGGACGAGCAGTACTTC	CSASARDEQYF
TRBD2	TRBV6-4	-	TRBJ2-3	TGTGCCAGCAGTGAGGGGACTAGCGGGACAGATACGCAGTATTTT	CASSEGTSGTDTQYF
TRBD1	TRBV7-3	-	TRBJ1-1	TGTGCCAGCAGCTCGACAGGGGGCGCGGTGACTTTCTTT	CASSSTGGAVTFF
-	TRBV5-1	-	TRBJ1-3	TGCGCCAGCAGCTTGGGCGGGTCTGTCGGAAACACCATATATTTT	CASSLGGSVGNTIYF
-	TRBV19	-	TRBJ2-1	TGTGCCAGTACCTTACAGGGTATCAATGAGCAGTTCTTC	CASTLQGINEQFF
-	TRBV11-2	-	TRBJ2-7	TGTGCCAGCAGCCCCCTCGTTAGGGGAGCCTACGAGCAGTACTTC	CASSPLVRGAYEQYF
-	TRBV6-5	-	TRBJ2-3	TGTGCCAGCAGTTATCAGGGGGATACGCAGTATTTT	CASSYQGDTQYF
-	TRBV28	-	TRBJ2-1	TGTGCCAGCAGTTCCGCGACCCCATATGAGCAGTTCTTC	CASSSATPYEQFF
-	TRBV10-3	-	TRBJ1-2	TGTGCCATCAGTGAGTCAGGGTACGGCTACACCTTC	CAISESGYGYTF
TRBD1	TRBV6-5	-	TRBJ1-5	TGTGCCAGCAGGGAGGGGGACAGGGACGATCAGCCCCAGCATTTT	CASREGDRDDQPQHF